The entry below gives a single TCR beta chain sequence along with its context. Its antigen is as yet unknown. Profiling relied on immunoSEQ multiplex PCR, and the TCRdb table lists in-frame clones only, not all of them. The repertoire holds approximately 50,000 clones, with about nine tenths as singletons. These data are taken from a study of cytomegalovirus exposure and HLA in healthy donors. The germline V gene has CDR1 MGHRA and CDR2 YSYEKL. The CDR3 extends over 16 amino acids. V lost 1 base and J lost 5, with 14 bases in between. Study-wide results and caveats: It was 164 TCR beta chains that were listed as cytomegalovirus-associated.

The gene calls are TRBV4-1 and TRBJ2-2; no definite D call. The TCR sequence derives from a woman in her twenties or thirties in good health and CMV-seronegative. The sequencing sample was made of PBMCs. CDR3 sequence (DNA): TGCGCCAGCAGCCAAGGATACCTGAGTTTGACCGGGGAGCTGTTTTTT. Protein product: CASSQGYLSLTGELFF.